This T cell receptor beta chain was retrieved from a study of T cell responses to AZD1222 COVID-19 vaccine. General observations from the study: Among spike-specific TCRs, nearly half reportedly target unmutated variant regions. Baseline serostatus was positive in only a handful of AZD1222 recipients.

Clones were sequenced by immunoSEQ multiplex PCR, and TCRdb holds only the in-frame ones, with some missing. In the table there are about 110,000 clones, approximately 92% of which are singletons. As concerns this clone: Its antigen is currently unknown.

The source of this sequence is an adult in good health. The source material was peripheral blood, sampled on day 0 of AZD1222 vaccination.

The CDR3 sequence: CASSYSYEQYF. In DNA, the CDR3 is TGTGCCAGCAGTTACTCCTACGAGCAGTACTTC. The chain couples TRBV25-1 to TRBJ2-7; D call uncertain. Germline CDR1 reads MGHDK; CDR2 reads SYGVNS. The CDR3 length is 11 residues. V lost 5 bases and J lost 0, with 2 bases in between.